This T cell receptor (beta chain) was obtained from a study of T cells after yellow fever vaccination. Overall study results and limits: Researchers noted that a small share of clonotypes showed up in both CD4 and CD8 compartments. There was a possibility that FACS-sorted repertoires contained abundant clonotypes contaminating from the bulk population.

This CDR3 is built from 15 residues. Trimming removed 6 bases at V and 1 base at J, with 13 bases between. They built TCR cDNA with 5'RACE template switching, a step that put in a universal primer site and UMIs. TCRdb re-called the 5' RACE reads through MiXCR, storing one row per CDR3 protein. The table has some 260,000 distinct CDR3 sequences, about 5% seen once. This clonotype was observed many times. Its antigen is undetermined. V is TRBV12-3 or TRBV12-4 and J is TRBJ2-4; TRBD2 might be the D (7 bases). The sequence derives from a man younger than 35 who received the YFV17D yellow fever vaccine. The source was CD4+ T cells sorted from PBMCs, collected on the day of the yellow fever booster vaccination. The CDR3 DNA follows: TGTGCCAGCAGCCCGGGGGGCGACGCCAAAAACATTCAGTACTTC. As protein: CASSPGGDAKNIQYF.